This is a list of T cell receptor beta chains from one sample in a study of T cells in Graves' hyperthyroidism and ophthalmopathy. One entry per CDR3 protein, called by TCRdb with MiXCR from the multiplex PCR reads. Among roughly 500,000 distinct CDR3 sequences, under 25% were seen once, and the ten largest hold around 50%. The sequenced sample was blood. The receptors were sampled from a woman in her seventies with Graves' ophthalmopathy. Both conserved end residues are trimmed from each CDR3. The order of the fields is D gene, V gene, CDR3 length, J gene, CDR3 protein. D genes are given only for firm matches.

d_call: .; v_call: TRBV7-2; cdr3_length: 12; j_call: TRBJ2-7; cdr3_aa: ASSAGTPYYEQY
d_call: TRBD1; v_call: TRBV19; cdr3_length: 13; j_call: TRBJ1-2; cdr3_aa: ASSIRQGRDYGYT
d_call: .; v_call: TRBV6-2/TRBV6-3; cdr3_length: 13; j_call: TRBJ1-5; cdr3_aa: ASSSSGAGNQPQH
d_call: TRBD1; v_call: TRBV27; cdr3_length: 13; j_call: TRBJ2-7; cdr3_aa: ASSLIGTGKYEQY
d_call: TRBD1; v_call: TRBV4-2; cdr3_length: 19; j_call: TRBJ2-5; cdr3_aa: ASSHDLGTGGWSGSHQTQY
d_call: TRBD2; v_call: TRBV6-2/TRBV6-3; cdr3_length: 14; j_call: TRBJ2-1; cdr3_aa: ASSLRPSGVYNEQF
d_call: TRBD2; v_call: TRBV28; cdr3_length: 15; j_call: TRBJ2-5; cdr3_aa: ASTPAGAGGVWETQY
d_call: .; v_call: TRBV2; cdr3_length: 9; j_call: TRBJ1-2; cdr3_aa: ATSTAGGYT
d_call: TRBD1; v_call: TRBV10-2; cdr3_length: 13; j_call: TRBJ2-6; cdr3_aa: ASNLDRAGANVLT
d_call: .; v_call: TRBV10-3; cdr3_length: 12; j_call: TRBJ1-1; cdr3_aa: AISETQTNTEAF
d_call: TRBD2; v_call: TRBV27; cdr3_length: 13; j_call: TRBJ2-5; cdr3_aa: ASSLRGLGAETQY
d_call: TRBD2; v_call: TRBV29-1; cdr3_length: 13; j_call: TRBJ2-5; cdr3_aa: SVWTSGSSGETQY
d_call: .; v_call: TRBV2; cdr3_length: 13; j_call: TRBJ1-5; cdr3_aa: ASSEAHNSNQPQH
d_call: .; v_call: TRBV30; cdr3_length: 12; j_call: TRBJ1-5; cdr3_aa: AWTPGGGNQPQH
d_call: TRBD1; v_call: TRBV28; cdr3_length: 14; j_call: TRBJ2-2; cdr3_aa: ASSSPLDRVTGELF
d_call: TRBD1; v_call: TRBV19; cdr3_length: 13; j_call: TRBJ1-2; cdr3_aa: ASRKNEGQGYGYT
d_call: .; v_call: TRBV7-2; cdr3_length: 11; j_call: TRBJ1-1; cdr3_aa: ASSRRQNTEAF
d_call: .; v_call: TRBV28; cdr3_length: 11; j_call: TRBJ1-6; cdr3_aa: ASSLDATSPLH
d_call: .; v_call: TRBV5-6; cdr3_length: 10; j_call: TRBJ2-7; cdr3_aa: ASRQGAREQY
d_call: .; v_call: TRBV7-9; cdr3_length: 14; j_call: TRBJ2-3; cdr3_aa: ASSLYGSLSTDTQY
d_call: .; v_call: TRBV11-2; cdr3_length: 15; j_call: TRBJ1-1; cdr3_aa: ASSTPEMGALNTEAF
d_call: TRBD1; v_call: TRBV7-8; cdr3_length: 13; j_call: TRBJ2-7; cdr3_aa: ASSPDRGGTYEQY
d_call: TRBD2; v_call: TRBV7-9; cdr3_length: 18; j_call: TRBJ2-1; cdr3_aa: ASSGTGGRTSGRDYNEQF
d_call: .; v_call: TRBV5-1; cdr3_length: 14; j_call: TRBJ2-2; cdr3_aa: ASSVTGTFNTGELF
d_call: .; v_call: TRBV3-1; cdr3_length: 14; j_call: TRBJ2-3; cdr3_aa: ASSPTRTVSTDTQY
d_call: .; v_call: TRBV12-3/TRBV12-4; cdr3_length: 9; j_call: TRBJ1-2; cdr3_aa: ASSYQRGYT
d_call: .; v_call: TRBV4-3; cdr3_length: 14; j_call: TRBJ2-3; cdr3_aa: ASSQVWRDRTDTQY